Listed below are T cell receptor beta chains from one sample, sequenced in a study of a mutant IDH1 vaccine in newly diagnosed glioma. Only in-frame clones appear in the TCRdb table, and some are missing; sequencing was by immunoSEQ multiplex PCR. The sample includes under 70,000 clones, under 90% of them seen just once. No antigens are known for them. This specimen consisted of PBMCs, obtained from a glioma patient whose treatment included an IDH1 peptide vaccine. These receptors came from a woman in her 50s with glioma. Both conserved end residues are part of each CDR3. A D gene is named only where the DNA matches it firmly. Where a row states a size, it is once, few, many or the class of an expanded clone; other rows omit it.

D	V	J	size	DNA	CDR3
TRBD1	TRBV4-1	TRBJ1-3	NA	TGCGCCAGCAGAGACAGGGGAACCGGAAACACCATATATTTT	CASRDRGTGNTIYF
NA	TRBV10-1	TRBJ2-7	NA	TGCGCCAGCAGTGAAAGGAGCTCCTACGAGCAGTACTTC	CASSERSSYEQYF
NA	TRBV18	TRBJ1-6	NA	TGTGCCAGCTCCGTCACAGCTTCCACCTATAATTCACCCCTCCACTTT	CASSVTASTYNSPLHF
TRBD1	TRBV7-9	TRBJ1-1	few	TGTGCCAGCAGCTCGGGACAGGGGGAGACTGAAGCTTTCTTT	CASSSGQGETEAFF
TRBD2	TRBV2	TRBJ2-1	once	TGTGCCAGCAGTGGTCTAGCGGGGGGGATAGGTGAGCAGTTCTTC	CASSGLAGGIGEQFF
NA	TRBV20-1	TRBJ2-1	NA	TGCAGTGCGTCACGGGGCAATGAGCAGTTCTTC	CSASRGNEQFF
NA	TRBV30	TRBJ1-2	NA	TGTGCCTGGAGGGTGGAGGGCCCGAACTATGGCTACACCTTC	CAWRVEGPNYGYTF
NA	TRBV6-5	TRBJ1-5	NA	TGTGCCAGCAGCGGGGGGGGAGGGGCCCAGCATTTT	CASSGGGGAQHF
NA	TRBV6-5	TRBJ2-1	NA	TGTGCCAGCAGTTACTCTTGGGATAATACACGTGGTGAGCAGTTCTTC	CASSYSWDNTRGEQFF
NA	TRBV6-5	TRBJ1-2	once	TGTGCCAGCCGACGTCGCGCTACTAACTATGGCTACACCTTC	CASRRRATNYGYTF
NA	TRBV5-1	TRBJ1-2	once	TGCGCCAGCAGCTTGGAGGTGGGCTCGGGCTACACCTTC	CASSLEVGSGYTF